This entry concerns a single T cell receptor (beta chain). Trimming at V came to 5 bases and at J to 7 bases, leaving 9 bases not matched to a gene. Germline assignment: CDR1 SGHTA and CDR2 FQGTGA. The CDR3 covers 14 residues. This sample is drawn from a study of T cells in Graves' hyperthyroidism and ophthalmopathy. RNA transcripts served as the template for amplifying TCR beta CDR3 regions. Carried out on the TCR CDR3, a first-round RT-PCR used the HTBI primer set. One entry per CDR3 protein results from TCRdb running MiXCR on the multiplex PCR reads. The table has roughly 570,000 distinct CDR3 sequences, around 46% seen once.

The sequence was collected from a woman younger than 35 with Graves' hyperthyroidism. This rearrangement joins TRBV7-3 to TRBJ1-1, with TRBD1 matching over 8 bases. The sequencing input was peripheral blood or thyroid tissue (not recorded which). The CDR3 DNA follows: TGTGCCAGCAGCGACAGGGGAGGGTTGGGTGAAGCTTTCTTT. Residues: CASSDRGGLGEAFF.